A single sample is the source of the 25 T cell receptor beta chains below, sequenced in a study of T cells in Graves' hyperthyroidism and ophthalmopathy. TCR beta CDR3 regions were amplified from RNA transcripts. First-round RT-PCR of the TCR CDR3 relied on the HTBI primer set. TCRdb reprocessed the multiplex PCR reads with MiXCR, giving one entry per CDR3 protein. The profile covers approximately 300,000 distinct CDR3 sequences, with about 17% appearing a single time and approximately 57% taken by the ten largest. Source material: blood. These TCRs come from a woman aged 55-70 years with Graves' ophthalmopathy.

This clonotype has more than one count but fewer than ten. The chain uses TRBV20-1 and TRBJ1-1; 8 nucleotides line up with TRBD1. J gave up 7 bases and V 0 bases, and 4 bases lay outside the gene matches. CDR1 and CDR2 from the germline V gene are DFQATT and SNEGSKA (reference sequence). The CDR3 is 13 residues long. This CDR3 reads CSARDGTGIEAFF. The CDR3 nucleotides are TGCAGTGCTAGAGACGGGACAGGTATTGAAGCTTTCTTT.

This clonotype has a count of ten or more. CDR3 sequence reads: CASSLTIGPQETQYF. The CDR3 DNA is TGTGCCAGCAGCTTAACTATCGGCCCCCAAGAGACCCAGTACTTC. This sequence joins TRBV7-3 and TRBJ2-5; D call uncertain. Germline CDR1 is SGHTA and CDR2 is FQGTGA. Deletions cut 0 bases from V and 1 base from J, with 9 bases between. The CDR3 length is 15 residues.

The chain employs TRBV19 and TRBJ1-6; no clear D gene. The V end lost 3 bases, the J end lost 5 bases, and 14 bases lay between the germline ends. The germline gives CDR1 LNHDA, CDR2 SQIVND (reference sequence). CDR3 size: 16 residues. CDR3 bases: TGTGCCAGTAGTATTGCGGGCAGGACGAATAATTCACCCCTCCACTTT. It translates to CASSIAGRTNNSPLHF.

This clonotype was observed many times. The CDR3 protein is CASGLEVNTEAFF. CDR3 coding DNA: TGTGCTAGTGGACTTGAGGTAAACACTGAAGCTTTCTTT. This chain uses TRBV12-5 with TRBJ1-1; D uncertain. CDR3 length: 13 amino acids. V gave up 6 bases and J gave up 2 bases, with 10 bases separating them. Germline assignment: CDR1 LGHNT and CDR2 FRNRAP.

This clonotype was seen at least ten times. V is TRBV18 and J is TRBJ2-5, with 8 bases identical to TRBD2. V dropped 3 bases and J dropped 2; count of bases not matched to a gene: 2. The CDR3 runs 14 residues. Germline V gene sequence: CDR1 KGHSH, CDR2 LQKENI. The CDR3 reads CASSPTSAQETQYF. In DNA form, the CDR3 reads TGTGCCAGCTCACCGACTAGCGCGCAAGAGACCCAGTACTTC.

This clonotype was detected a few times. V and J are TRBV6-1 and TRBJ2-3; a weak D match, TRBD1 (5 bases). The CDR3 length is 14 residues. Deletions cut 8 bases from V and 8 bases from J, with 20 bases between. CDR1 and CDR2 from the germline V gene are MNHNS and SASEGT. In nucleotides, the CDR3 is TGTGCCAGCGGACCCGACAGCAGGGCCTCTACGCAGTATTTT. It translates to CASGPDSRASTQYF.

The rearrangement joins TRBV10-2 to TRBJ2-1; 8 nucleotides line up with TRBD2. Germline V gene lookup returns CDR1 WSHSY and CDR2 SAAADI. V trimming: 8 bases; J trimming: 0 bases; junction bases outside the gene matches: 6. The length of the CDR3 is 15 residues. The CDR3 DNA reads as TGCGCCAGCGTCCAGCTAGCGGGCTCCTACAATGAGCAGTTCTTC. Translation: CASVQLAGSYNEQFF.

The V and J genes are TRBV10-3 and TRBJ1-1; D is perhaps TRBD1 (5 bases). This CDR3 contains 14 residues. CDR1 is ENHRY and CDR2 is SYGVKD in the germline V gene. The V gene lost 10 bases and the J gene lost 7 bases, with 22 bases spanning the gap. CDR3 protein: CASGGGSESSEAFF. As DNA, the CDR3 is TGTGCCAGCGGCGGGGGATCAGAAAGTAGTGAAGCTTTCTTT.

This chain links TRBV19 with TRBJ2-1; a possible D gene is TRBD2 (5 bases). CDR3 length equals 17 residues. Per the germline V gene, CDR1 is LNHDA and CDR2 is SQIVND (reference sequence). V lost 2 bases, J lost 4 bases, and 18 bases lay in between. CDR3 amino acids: CASSIILTRGSYNEQFF. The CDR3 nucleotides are TGTGCCAGTAGTATAATACTCACACGGGGATCATACAATGAGCAGTTCTTC.

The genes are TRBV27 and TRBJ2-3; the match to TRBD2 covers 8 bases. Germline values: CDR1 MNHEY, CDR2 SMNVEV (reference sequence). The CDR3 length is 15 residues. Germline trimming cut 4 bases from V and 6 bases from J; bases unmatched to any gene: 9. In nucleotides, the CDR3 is TGTGCCAGCAGTTGGGGTAGCGGGACCAGGGATACGCAGTATTTT. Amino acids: CASSWGSGTRDTQYF.

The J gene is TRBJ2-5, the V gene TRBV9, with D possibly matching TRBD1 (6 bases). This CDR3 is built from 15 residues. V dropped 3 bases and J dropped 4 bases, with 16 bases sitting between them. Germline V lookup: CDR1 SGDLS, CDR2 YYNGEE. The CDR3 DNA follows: TGTGCCAGCAGCGGGGCAGGGGTCAGCTTAGAGACCCAGTACTTC. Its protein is CASSGAGVSLETQYF.

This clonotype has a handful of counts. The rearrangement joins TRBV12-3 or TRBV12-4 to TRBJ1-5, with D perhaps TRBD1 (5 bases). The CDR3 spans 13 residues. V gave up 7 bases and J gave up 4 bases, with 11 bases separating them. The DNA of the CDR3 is TGTGCCAGCAAACAGGCGAGGAATCAGCCCCAGCATTTT. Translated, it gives CASKQARNQPQHF.

CDR3 bases: TGTGCCAGCACGTACAGTTCAGGACAGGGGCTGAACATCGGCTCTGGAAACACCATATATTTT. Its translation is CASTYSSGQGLNIGSGNTIYF. This sequence joins TRBV6-1 and TRBJ1-3; 9 positions agree with TRBD1. Germline CDR1 is MNHNS and CDR2 is SASEGT. V shed 7 bases, J shed 0 bases, and the junction held 22 bases outside the gene matches. CDR3 length equals 21 residues.

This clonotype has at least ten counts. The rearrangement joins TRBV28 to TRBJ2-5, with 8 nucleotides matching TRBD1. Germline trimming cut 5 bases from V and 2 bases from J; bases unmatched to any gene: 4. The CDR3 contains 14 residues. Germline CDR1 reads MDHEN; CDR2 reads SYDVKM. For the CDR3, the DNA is TGTGCCAGCAGTCCGGACAGGGAGCAAGAGACCCAGTACTTC. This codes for CASSPDREQETQYF.

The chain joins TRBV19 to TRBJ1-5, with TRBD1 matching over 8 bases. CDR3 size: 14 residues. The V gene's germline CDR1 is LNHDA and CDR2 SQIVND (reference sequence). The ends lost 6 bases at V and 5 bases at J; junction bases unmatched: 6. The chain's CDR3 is CASSGTGLYQPQHF. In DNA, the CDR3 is TGTGCCAGTAGCGGGACAGGTTTATATCAGCCCCAGCATTTT.

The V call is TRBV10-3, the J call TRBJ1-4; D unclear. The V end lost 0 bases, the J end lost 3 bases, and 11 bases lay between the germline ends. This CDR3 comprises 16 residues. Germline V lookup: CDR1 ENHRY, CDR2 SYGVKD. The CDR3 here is CAISESNGVANEKLFF. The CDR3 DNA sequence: TGTGCCATCAGTGAGTCGAATGGGGTGGCTAATGAAAAACTGTTTTTT.

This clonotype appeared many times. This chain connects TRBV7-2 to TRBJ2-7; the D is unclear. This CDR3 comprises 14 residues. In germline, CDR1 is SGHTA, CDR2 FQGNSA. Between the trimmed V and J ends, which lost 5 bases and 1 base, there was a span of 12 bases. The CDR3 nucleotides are TGTGCCAGCAGCGCGAGCTTTTCGTCCTACGAGCAGTACTTC. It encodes CASSASFSSYEQYF.

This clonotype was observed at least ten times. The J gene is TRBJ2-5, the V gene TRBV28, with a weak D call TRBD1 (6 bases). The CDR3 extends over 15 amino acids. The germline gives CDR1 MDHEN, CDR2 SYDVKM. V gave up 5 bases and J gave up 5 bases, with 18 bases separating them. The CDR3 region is CASSTQTGVRETQYF. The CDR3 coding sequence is TGTGCCAGCAGTACCCAGACAGGAGTGAGGGAGACCCAGTACTTC.

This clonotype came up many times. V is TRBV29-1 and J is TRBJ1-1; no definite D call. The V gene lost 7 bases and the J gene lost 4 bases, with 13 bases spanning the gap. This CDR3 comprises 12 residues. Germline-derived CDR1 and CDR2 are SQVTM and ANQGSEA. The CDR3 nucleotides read TGCAGCGGGATGGACGGTTCCACTGAAGCTTTCTTT. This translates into CSGMDGSTEAFF.

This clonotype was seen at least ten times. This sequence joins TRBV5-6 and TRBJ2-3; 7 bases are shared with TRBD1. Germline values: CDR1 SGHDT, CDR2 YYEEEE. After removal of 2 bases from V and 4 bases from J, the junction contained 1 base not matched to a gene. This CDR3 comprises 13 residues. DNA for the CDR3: TGTGCCAGCAGCTTCACAGGGGCAGATACGCAGTATTTT. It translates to CASSFTGADTQYF.

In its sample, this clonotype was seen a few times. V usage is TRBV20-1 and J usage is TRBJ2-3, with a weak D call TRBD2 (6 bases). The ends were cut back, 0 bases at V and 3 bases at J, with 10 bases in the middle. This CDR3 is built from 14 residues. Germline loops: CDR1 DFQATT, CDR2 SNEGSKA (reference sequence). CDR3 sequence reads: CSARDGGVTDTQYF. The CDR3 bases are TGCAGTGCTAGAGATGGAGGGGTTACAGATACGCAGTATTTT.

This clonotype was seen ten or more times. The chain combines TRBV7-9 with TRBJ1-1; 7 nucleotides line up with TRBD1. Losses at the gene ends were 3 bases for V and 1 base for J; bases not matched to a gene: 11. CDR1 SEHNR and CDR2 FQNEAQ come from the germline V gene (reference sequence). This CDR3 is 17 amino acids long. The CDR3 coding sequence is TGTGCCAGCAGCTTGCCCCACTGGGGACAGCAGAACACTGAAGCTTTCTTT. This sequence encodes CASSLPHWGQQNTEAFF.

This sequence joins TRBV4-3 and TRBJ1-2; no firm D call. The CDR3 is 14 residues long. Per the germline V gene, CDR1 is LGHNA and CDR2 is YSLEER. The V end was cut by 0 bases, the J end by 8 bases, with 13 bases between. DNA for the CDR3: TGCGCCAGCAGCCAAGATTTCCCGAGTTTAGGCTACACCTTC. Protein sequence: CASSQDFPSLGYTF.

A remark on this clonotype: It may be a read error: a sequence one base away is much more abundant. The CDR3 DNA follows: TGTGCCAGCAGCCCTAATCCAGGGGGGAGCAATCAGCCCCAGCATTTT. Protein product: CASSPNPGGSNQPQHF. This chain connects TRBV7-2 to TRBJ1-5; 7 bases fit TRBD1. The CDR3 runs 16 residues. The junction had 8 bases not matched to a gene; V was cut back by 5 bases and J by 1 base. CDR1 is SGHTA and CDR2 is FQGNSA in the germline V gene.

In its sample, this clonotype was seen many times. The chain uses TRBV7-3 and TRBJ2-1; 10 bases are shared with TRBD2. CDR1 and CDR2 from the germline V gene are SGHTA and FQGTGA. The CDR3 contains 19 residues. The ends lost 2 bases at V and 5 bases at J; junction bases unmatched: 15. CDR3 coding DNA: TGTGCCAGCAGCTTACGGTGGGGGCCTAGCGGGAGTGGAGACAATGAGCAGTTCTTC. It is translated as CASSLRWGPSGSGDNEQFF.